This TCR beta chain was captured by sequencing in a study of breast tumors, draining lymph nodes, adjacent tissues. Samples came from axillary lymph nodes draining the breast cancer. General study findings and limits: Tumors had less TCR diversity than lymph nodes, more than nontumor tissue. Tumor T cell lymph node origin was a supported hypothesis, not proven. Tumor and nontumor repertoires were significantly more similar in luminal-like than in basal-like breast cancer.

In this sample, this clonotype turned up a few times. Its antigen is not known. This may be a read error: a much more frequent sequence differs by one nucleotide. TCRdb itself ran the multiplex PCR reads through MiXCR, one entry per CDR3 protein. The data hold hundreds of thousands of distinct CDR3 sequences, with 32% observed a single time. Sequencing used axillary lymph node tissue. The sequence was collected from a female donor with breast cancer. Some clones in this sample may be carry-over from other donors' samples.

The CDR3 bases are TGCAGTGCTAGAAAGTCGGACTATGGCTACCCCTTC. Its translation: CSARKSDYGYPF. The genes are TRBV20-1 and TRBJ1-2, with no clear D. CDR3 length: 12 residues. The germline gives CDR1 DFQATT, CDR2 SNEGSKA (reference sequence).